What follows are 27 T cell receptor beta chains derived from one specimen sequenced in a study of shared clonotypes between healthy human individuals. Profiling relied on immunoSEQ multiplex PCR, and the TCRdb table lists in-frame clones only, not all of them. The data contain more than 1 million clones, 75% to 85% of them singletons. Material for sequencing was memory CD4+ T cells from PBMCs. Documented subset: CD45RA-negative fraction. The origin of the receptors is a man between 18 and 35 years old in good health. Some clones in this sample may be carry-over from other donors' samples.

This clone has ten or more counts. Other DNA sequences from this sample encode an identical CDR3 as well. This rearrangement joins TRBV5-1 to TRBJ2-2, with 12 bases aligning to TRBD2. In germline, CDR1 is SGHRS, CDR2 YFSETQ. The V segment lost 0 bases and the J segment 4 bases; nucleotides outside the gene matches: 1. This CDR3 comprises 16 residues. The CDR3 bases are TGCGCCAGCAGCTTGGCTAGCGGGAGGGCCACCGGGGAGCTGTTTTTT. This codes for CASSLASGRATGELFF.

This rearrangement joins TRBV7-2 to TRBJ1-3; possible D gene TRBD1, 5 bases. With 1 base removed from V and 0 bases from J, the gap between germline ends came to 10 bases. The CDR3 has 16 amino acids. CDR1 is SGHTA and CDR2 is FQGNSA in the germline V gene. CDR3 region: CASSLVGALSGNTIYF. The CDR3 DNA sequence: TGTGCCAGCAGCTTAGTCGGGGCCCTCTCTGGAAACACCATATATTTT.

This clone came up a few times. J is TRBJ1-1 and V is TRBV11-2; a weak D match, TRBD1 (5 bases). Trimming cost V 1 base and J 8 bases, with 8 bases left between them. Germline lookup yields CDR1 SGHAT and CDR2 FQNNGV. CDR3 length: 12 residues. The CDR3 region is CASSLGRVEAFF. CDR3 DNA sequence: TGTGCCAGCAGCTTAGGCAGGGTGGAAGCTTTCTTT.

In this sample, this clone turned up a few times. The rearrangement uses TRBV7-9 and TRBJ2-1; TRBD2 matches at 7 bases. CDR3 length equals 16 residues. V was pared by 6 bases and J by 0 bases, with 8 bases of the junction left unmatched. Germline V CDR1 and CDR2: SEHNR, FQNEAQ (reference sequence). This CDR3 reads CASSPGGSLSYNEQFF. The CDR3 nucleotides read TGTGCCAGCAGTCCCGGGGGGTCCCTCTCCTACAATGAGCAGTTCTTC.

The chain is built from TRBV7-3 and TRBJ2-1; 7 bases line up with TRBD2. This CDR3 is built from 16 residues. Per germline, CDR1 SGHTA and CDR2 FQGTGA. Unmatched junction bases numbered 4, after V lost 2 bases and J lost 0 bases. The CDR3 protein is CASSLSGGISYNEQFF. Written as DNA, the CDR3 is TGTGCCAGCAGCTTATCGGGGGGAATCTCCTACAATGAGCAGTTCTTC.

The chain joins TRBV2 to TRBJ2-5; D possibly corresponds to TRBD2 (7 bases). This CDR3 comprises 16 residues. Trimming cost V 7 bases and J 5 bases, with 23 bases left between them. Germline V gene data show CDR1 as SNHLY and CDR2 as FYNNEI. The CDR3 bases are TGTGCCAGCACCCGAGGGGGGGCCGGGGGTGAGGAGACCCAGTACTTC. Amino acids: CASTRGGAGGEETQYF.

The V and J genes are TRBV28 and TRBJ2-3; 10 nucleotides match TRBD2. The junction had 13 bases not matched to a gene; V was cut back by 8 bases and J by 5 bases. The germline V gene has CDR1 MDHEN and CDR2 SYDVKM. CDR3 size: 16 residues. The CDR3 bases are TGTGCCAGCCCTAAGGGGCTAGCGGGAGTGGTAGATACGCAGTATTTT. Residues: CASPKGLAGVVDTQYF.

The chain combines TRBV14 with TRBJ1-3, with D maybe TRBD1 (5 bases). Germline lookup yields CDR1 SGHDN and CDR2 FVKESK. Trimming took 8 bases from V and 4 from J, leaving 12 bases between them. The CDR3 is made up of 13 amino acids. In nucleotides, the CDR3 is TGTGCCAGCTCGTGGGGGTTCGGAAACACCATATATTTT. Translated: CASSWGFGNTIYF.

Only a few counts were recorded for this clone. The rearrangement uses TRBV28 and TRBJ2-7, with 8 bases aligning to TRBD2. This CDR3 spans 18 amino acids. Germline values: CDR1 MDHEN, CDR2 SYDVKM. With V trimmed by 6 bases and J by 6 bases, 22 bases remained unmatched. The CDR3 sequence: CASSTQRESGRFTTEQYF. The CDR3 bases are TGTGCCAGCAGCACCCAGCGGGAGTCGGGTCGTTTTACGACCGAGCAGTACTTC.

This chain connects TRBV4-1 to TRBJ2-1, with TRBD2 as a possible D gene (5 bases). The germline gives CDR1 MGHRA, CDR2 YSYEKL. This CDR3 is 15 amino acids long. V lost 0 bases and J 12 bases, leaving 18 bases between the germline ends. The CDR3 DNA sequence: TGCGCCAGCAGCCAAGAGGCTCGGGGTTCGATGGTGCAGTTCTTC. This gives the protein CASSQEARGSMVQFF.

This clone was seen only once. A much larger clone lies a single base off, so this may be a read error. The chain couples TRBV5-1 to TRBJ2-7; 11 bases are a match to TRBD2. This CDR3 spans 15 amino acids. Germline V gene lookup returns CDR1 SGHRS and CDR2 YFSETQ. Trimming cost V 7 bases and J 3 bases; bases outside gene matches: 9. CDR3: CASHTGTSGYYEQYF. The CDR3 bases are TGCGCCAGCCATACTGGGACTAGCGGCTACTACGAGCAGTACTTC.

The gene calls are TRBV5-1 and TRBJ1-1, with D perhaps matching TRBD1 (6 bases). Germline V gene lookup returns CDR1 SGHRS and CDR2 YFSETQ. The V end was cut by 5 bases, the J end by 0 bases, with 14 bases between. The CDR3 consists of 15 residues. The CDR3 region is CASRVGGQLNTEAFF. The CDR3 nucleotides are TGCGCCAGCAGGGTGGGGGGACAATTGAACACTGAAGCTTTCTTT.

V usage is TRBV2 and J usage is TRBJ2-7; D uncertain. Trimming shortened V by 4 bases and J by 1 base, and 8 bases separated the two germline ends. The CDR3 loop spans 13 amino acids. Germline lookup yields CDR1 SNHLY and CDR2 FYNNEI. The CDR3: CASSVVGSYEQYF. The CDR3 bases are TGTGCCAGCAGTGTAGTCGGGTCCTACGAGCAGTACTTC.

This CDR3 is CASRGPGQGNQPQHF. In nucleotides, the CDR3 is TGTGCCAGTAGAGGTCCGGGACAGGGAAATCAGCCCCAGCATTTT. The rearrangement uses TRBV19 and TRBJ1-5; 9 bases agree with TRBD1. Germline V gene data show CDR1 as LNHDA and CDR2 as SQIVND (reference sequence). The CDR3 runs to 15 residues. Trimming removed 6 bases from V and 4 bases from J; junction bases left unmatched: 7.

The chain couples TRBV7-3 to TRBJ2-1, with 10 bases aligning to TRBD2. Per the germline V gene, CDR1 is SGHTA and CDR2 is FQGTGA. The CDR3 contains 15 residues. V was clipped by 4 bases and J by 6 bases; unmatched bases: 6. CDR3 region: CASSYQGTSVNEQFF. The DNA for the CDR3 is TGTGCCAGCAGCTATCAGGGGACTAGCGTCAATGAGCAGTTCTTC.

The J gene is TRBJ2-5, the V gene TRBV11-2, with TRBD2 matching over 7 bases. CDR1 and CDR2 (germline): SGHAT, FQNNGV. V lost 3 bases to trimming and J lost 4 bases; unmatched junction nucleotides: 5. This CDR3 region has 14 residues. CDR3 residues: CASSLGGDGETQYF. The CDR3 nucleotides are TGTGCCAGCAGCTTGGGGGGGGATGGAGAGACCCAGTACTTC.

This clone was detected a few times. For the CDR3, the DNA is TGTGCCAGCAGCAGTGACAGGGCTAAGCCCTATGGCTACACCTTC. Amino acids: CASSSDRAKPYGYTF. The chain couples TRBV7-9 to TRBJ1-2, with 7 bases that match TRBD1. Germline values: CDR1 SEHNR, CDR2 FQNEAQ (reference sequence). J was trimmed by 4 bases and V by 5 bases; bases with no gene match: 10. This CDR3 has 15 residues.

This rearrangement joins TRBV6-1 to TRBJ1-2, with D perhaps TRBD1 (6 bases). This CDR3 spans 15 amino acids. Germline V lookup: CDR1 MNHNS, CDR2 SASEGT. Between the trimmed V and J ends, which lost 6 bases and 5 bases, there was a span of 19 bases. CDR3 DNA: TGTGCCAGCAGCAAGGCCTGGACAGATGGATATGGCTACACCTTC. It encodes CASSKAWTDGYGYTF.

This clone was recorded a few times. The rearrangement joins TRBV7-9 to TRBJ1-4; D is perhaps TRBD1 (5 bases). This CDR3 spans 14 amino acids. Germline CDR1 reads SEHNR; CDR2 reads FQNEAQ (reference sequence). Trimming took 0 bases from V and 6 from J, leaving 8 bases between them. The CDR3 region is CASSLARADEKLFF. The CDR3 DNA is TGTGCCAGCAGCTTAGCCAGGGCAGATGAAAAACTGTTTTTT.

The genes are TRBV6-1 and TRBJ2-7; the D gene is possibly TRBD2 (5 bases). V dropped 5 bases and J dropped 7 bases, with 21 bases sitting between them. In germline, CDR1 is MNHNS, CDR2 SASEGT. This CDR3 has 15 residues. CDR3 sequence (DNA): TGTGCCAGCAGTTCCTACAGCGGAGGAGGCATGGAGCAGTACTTC. Amino acid sequence: CASSSYSGGGMEQYF.

This sequence joins TRBV4-1 and TRBJ1-4; D is undetermined. V was trimmed by 0 bases and J by 0 bases, leaving 11 bases between them. The germline CDR1 and CDR2 sequences are MGHRA and YSYEKL. The CDR3 has 17 residues. The CDR3 region is CASSQEMLESTNEKLFF. The CDR3, as DNA: TGCGCCAGCAGCCAAGAAATGCTGGAGTCAACTAATGAAAAACTGTTTTTT.

The chain has TRBV25-1 and TRBJ2-3, with D tentatively TRBD2 (5 bases). V was shortened by 4 bases and J by 2 bases, with 13 bases between the two germline ends. CDR3 size: 15 residues. Germline V gene sequence: CDR1 MGHDK, CDR2 SYGVNS. Written as DNA, the CDR3 is TGTGCCAGCAGTGCCTCACTAGGATCCACAGATACGCAGTATTTT. Translated: CASSASLGSTDTQYF.

V gene TRBV20-1 combines with J gene TRBJ2-5; D unclear. Germline CDR1 and CDR2: DFQATT and SNEGSKA (reference sequence). V was shortened by 5 bases and J by 2 bases, with 6 bases between the two germline ends. The CDR3 has 11 residues. As DNA, the CDR3 is TGCAGTGCTGAGTGGCAAGAGACCCAGTACTTC. Translating it yields CSAEWQETQYF.

This chain connects TRBV19 to TRBJ1-5; a possible D gene is TRBD1 (6 bases). The V end lost 1 base, the J end lost 7 bases, and 14 bases lay between the germline ends. The CDR3 contains 15 residues. From germline, CDR1 is LNHDA and CDR2 SQIVND (reference sequence). DNA for the CDR3: TGTGCCAGTAGTATAGTGGCAGGGGCGGAACAGCCCCAGCATTTT. It encodes CASSIVAGAEQPQHF.

The chain has TRBV25-1 and TRBJ1-2, with D unclear. There are 13 residues in the CDR3. Germline V CDR1 and CDR2: MGHDK, SYGVNS. Deletions cut 3 bases from V and 4 bases from J, with 9 bases between. For the CDR3, the DNA is TGTGCCAGCAGTGAGGGAGGGCGCTATGGCTACACCTTC. Protein: CASSEGGRYGYTF.

The J gene is TRBJ2-7, the V gene TRBV11-1; 8 nucleotides match TRBD2. CDR3 length equals 15 residues. Trimming cost V 7 bases and J 6 bases; bases outside gene matches: 14. The V gene's germline CDR1 is SGHAT and CDR2 FQDESV (reference sequence). The CDR3 region is CASKLEKREHGEQYF. The CDR3, as DNA: TGTGCCAGCAAATTAGAAAAGCGGGAGCACGGCGAGCAGTACTTC.

V gene TRBV11-2 combines with J gene TRBJ2-3; 7 bases are a match to TRBD1. Germline V gene sequence: CDR1 SGHAT, CDR2 FQNNGV. CDR3 length: 15 residues. V lost 4 bases, J lost 4 bases, and 8 bases stayed unmatched. DNA for the CDR3: TGTGCCAGCAGCTCGACCCCAGGGGGATCAGATACGCAGTATTTT. Residues: CASSSTPGGSDTQYF. Variable domain in full (rest from reference TRBV11-2 and TRBJ2-3): EAGVAQSPRYKIIEKRQSVAFWCNPISGHATLYWYQQILGQGPKLLIQFQNNGVVDDSQLPKDRFSAERLKGVDSTLKIQPAKLEDSAVYLCASSSTPGGSDTQYFGPGTRLTVL.